The 24 T cell receptor beta chains in this list originate from one sample, sequenced in a study of OX40 agonist ivuxolimab in advanced cancers. The method was the immunoSEQ multiplex PCR assay. Not all clones reach the TCRdb copy of this immuneACCESS table, which keeps in-frame sequences only. Checked studies attribute under half of the gap to unresolved V genes and leave the rest unexplained. The sample table records about 86,000 clones; about 89% of these occur just once. Of the sample, more than 8.5% falls within the top ten clones. The material was CD4+ or CD8+ T cells sorted from blood, obtained in a trial of the OX40 agonist ivuxolimab. These receptors originate from an adult with an advanced solid tumor such as melanoma, head and neck, liver or kidney cancer.

The sample holds many counts of this clone. This rearrangement joins TRBV5-4 to TRBJ2-7; D may be TRBD2 (5 bases). The CDR3 is 16 amino acids. Germline V gene lookup returns CDR1 SGHNT and CDR2 YYREEE (reference sequence). Deletions cut 0 bases from V and 7 bases from J, with 20 bases between. The CDR3 loop is CASSLGIDYYRGEQYF. The DNA of the CDR3 is TGTGCCAGCAGCTTGGGAATAGACTACTACCGCGGAGAGCAGTACTTC.

V gene TRBV2 combines with J gene TRBJ1-2, with D possibly matching TRBD1 (5 bases). V lost 8 bases to trimming and J lost 11 bases, with 12 bases between them. The CDR3 length is 10 residues. Germline CDR1 reads SNHLY; CDR2 reads FYNNEI. In nucleotides, the CDR3 is TGTGCCAGCCGTGGTGGGGCTTACACCTTC. It yields the protein CASRGGAYTF.

The J gene is TRBJ2-5, the V gene TRBV4-1, with D unresolved. The germline V and J ends were trimmed by 4 bases and 0 bases, with 9 bases remaining between them. Germline CDR1 is MGHRA and CDR2 is YSYEKL. CDR3 size: 14 residues. The CDR3 nucleotides read TGCGCCAGCAGCCTTGTGGAACACCAAGAGACCCAGTACTTC. Its translation is CASSLVEHQETQYF.

The V and J genes are TRBV14 and TRBJ2-2; 12 nucleotides agree with TRBD2. The J segment lost 3 bases and the V segment lost 3 bases, leaving 2 bases of the junction unmatched. The CDR3 consists of 16 residues. Germline CDR1 SGHDN, CDR2 FVKESK. In nucleotides, the CDR3 is TGTGCCAGCAGCCATCGACTAGCGGGAGACACCGGGGAGCTGTTTTTT. Translation: CASSHRLAGDTGELFF. The entire variable domain, with the rest obtained from reference TRBV14 and TRBJ2-2, is as follows: EAGVTQFPSHSVIEKGQTVTLRCDPISGHDNLYWYRRVMGKEIKFLLHFVKESKQDESGMPNNRFLAERTGGTYSTLKVQPAELEDSGVYFCASSHRLAGDTGELFFGEGSRLTVL.

The chain has TRBV4-2 and TRBJ2-7, with D possibly being TRBD1 (6 bases). Trimming left V 0 bases short and J 6 bases short, with 15 bases between. CDR3 length: 15 amino acids. Germline values: CDR1 LGHNA, CDR2 YNFKEQ. This CDR3 is CASSQDADRKSEQYF. In nucleotides, the CDR3 is TGTGCCAGCAGCCAAGACGCGGACAGAAAGAGCGAGCAGTACTTC.

The gene calls are TRBV21-1 and TRBJ2-7. TRBV21-1 has pseudogene status. The CDR3 has 17 amino acids. This chain's CDR3 is CASSKEMGSRDHYEQYF. The DNA of the CDR3 is TGTGCCAGCAGCAAAGAGATGGGCAGCCGGGACCACTACGAGCAGTACTTC.

The sample holds one count of this clone. The V call is TRBV4-2, the J call TRBJ2-2; 13 bases are shared with TRBD2. Unmatched junction bases numbered 8, after V lost 0 bases and J lost 4 bases. The germline CDR1 and CDR2 sequences are LGHNA and YNFKEQ. CDR3 size: 19 residues. The CDR3 protein is CASSQDRLAGGFVTGELFF. The CDR3 nucleotides read TGTGCCAGCAGCCAAGATCGACTAGCGGGAGGATTTGTCACCGGGGAGCTGTTTTTT.

The J gene is TRBJ2-7, the V gene TRBV2, with D hard to call. The CDR3 is made up of 13 amino acids. The ends were cut back, 8 bases at V and 4 bases at J, with 15 bases in the middle. Germline CDR1 reads SNHLY; CDR2 reads FYNNEI. Here the CDR3 reads CASLARAGYEQYF. In DNA form, the CDR3 reads TGTGCCAGCCTGGCTAGAGCTGGGTACGAGCAGTACTTC.

The J gene is TRBJ2-4, the V gene TRBV5-6; TRBD1 might be the D (6 bases). In germline, CDR1 is SGHDT, CDR2 YYEEEE. V shed 0 bases and J shed 6 bases, with 10 bases lying between them. The CDR3 consists of 14 residues. The CDR3 loop is CASSLGTVSNIQYF. Written as DNA, the CDR3 is TGTGCCAGCAGCTTGGGGACAGTTTCAAACATTCAGTACTTC.

The rearrangement joins TRBV6-1 to TRBJ2-3; D assignment may be TRBD1 or TRBD2 (5 bases each). Between the trimmed V and J ends, which lost 6 bases and 3 bases, there was a span of 13 bases. The CDR3 loop spans 14 amino acids. Looked up from germline, CDR1 is MNHNS and CDR2 is SASEGT. The CDR3 here is CASSRQPGTDTQYF. CDR3 bases: TGTGCCAGCAGCCGACAGCCGGGGACAGATACGCAGTATTTT.

In DNA, the CDR3 is TGTGCCAGCAGCTTACAGGTATCCTCCATATATTTT. It codes for CASSLQVSSIYF. V and J are TRBV11-3 and TRBJ1-3; no firm D call. Germline CDR1 reads SGHNT; CDR2 reads YENEEA. The CDR3 has 12 amino acids. Trimming took off 2 bases at V and 11 bases at J, with 10 bases between the two ends.

The chain has TRBV7-8 and TRBJ2-5; no firm D call. The closer fit of TRBJ2-7 to the DNA end suggests the J call may be wrong. The germline V gene encodes CDR1 SGHVS and CDR2 FQNEAQ. This CDR3 is 13 amino acids long. CDR3 coding DNA: TGTGCCAGCAGCTTAGTAGCTAAGGACGAGCAGTACTTC. This sequence encodes CASSLVAKDEQYF.

The J gene is TRBJ2-7, the V gene TRBV15; D is possibly TRBD1 (5 bases). CDR3 length: 16 amino acids. V lost 3 bases and J lost 4, with 19 bases in between. Germline V gene data show CDR1 as LNHNV and CDR2 as YYDKDF (reference sequence). CDR3 residues: CATSSPQTDELYEQYF. The CDR3, as DNA: TGTGCCACCAGCAGTCCCCAGACAGATGAGTTGTACGAGCAGTACTTC.

V gene TRBV11-3 combines with J gene TRBJ1-1; 9 nucleotides align to TRBD1. CDR1 is SGHNT, CDR2 YENEEA, per germline. The CDR3 has 13 residues. V shed 8 bases, J shed 10 bases, and the junction held 11 bases outside the gene matches. The CDR3 DNA follows: TGTGCCAGCGGGACAACATTGACAGGGGGAGCTTTCTTT. Translation: CASGTTLTGGAFF.

The V gene is TRBV7-2, the J gene TRBJ1-3; D is unresolved. This CDR3 is 16 amino acids long. Looked up from germline, CDR1 is SGHTA and CDR2 is FQGNSA. Trimming removed 5 bases at V and 4 bases at J, with 18 bases between. The CDR3 DNA is TGTGCCAGCAGCCCCGTCGTAGCTGGGATCGGAAACACCATATATTTT. Residues: CASSPVVAGIGNTIYF.

This rearrangement joins TRBV11-3 to TRBJ2-2, with D uncertain. The CDR3 covers 13 residues. Germline CDR1 is SGHNT and CDR2 is YENEEA. Trimming cost V 8 bases and J 1 base, with 8 bases left between them. CDR3 nucleotides: TGTGCCAGCGAGATCGTGAACACCGGGGAGCTGTTTTTT. Protein product: CASEIVNTGELFF.

The chain recombines TRBV30 with TRBJ1-6; maybe TRBD1 (6 bases). With 2 bases removed from V and 4 bases from J, the gap between germline ends came to 9 bases. CDR1 GTSNPN and CDR2 SVGIG come from the germline V gene (reference sequence). The CDR3 is 14 amino acids. The CDR3 is CAWSQGMYNSPLHF. Here the CDR3 DNA reads TGTGCCTGGAGTCAGGGGATGTATAATTCACCCCTCCACTTT. Drawing the rest from reference TRBV30 and TRBJ1-6, the complete variable domain is SQTIHQWPATLVQPVGSPLSLECTVEGTSNPNLYWYRQAAGRGLQLLFYSVGIGQISSEVPQNLSASRPQDRQFILSSKKLLLSDSGFYLCAWSQGMYNSPLHFGNGTRLTVT.

CDR3 sequence: CASSERSGHEQFF. The CDR3 DNA sequence: TGTGCCAGCTCCGAGAGAAGCGGGCATGAGCAGTTCTTC. This chain uses TRBV18 with TRBJ2-1; weak D call: TRBD2 (6 bases). Germline CDR1 KGHSH, CDR2 LQKENI. Trimming shortened V by 6 bases and J by 8 bases, and 14 bases separated the two germline ends. The CDR3 length is 13 residues.

V usage is TRBV27 and J usage is TRBJ2-7; D call uncertain. Germline CDR1 reads MNHEY; CDR2 reads SMNVEV (reference sequence). This CDR3 contains 14 residues. V gave up 2 bases and J gave up 4 bases, with 12 bases separating them. For the CDR3, the DNA is TGTGCCAGCAGTTTAACCGGGCAGATATACGAGCAGTACTTC. This sequence encodes CASSLTGQIYEQYF.

This chain joins TRBV5-6 and TRBJ2-2; 8 nucleotides line up with TRBD1. The CDR3 consists of 14 residues. The V gene end was trimmed by 4 bases and the J gene end by 4 bases; junction bases not matched to a gene: 3. Germline CDR1 reads SGHDT; CDR2 reads YYEEEE. The CDR3 here is CASSGQGGTGELFF. CDR3 in DNA: TGTGCCAGCAGCGGACAGGGAGGCACCGGGGAGCTGTTTTTT.

The CDR3 coding sequence is TGTGCCAGTAGTATTAATTTAGCGGGTTACAATGAGCAGTTCTTC. It specifies CASSINLAGYNEQFF. The J gene is TRBJ2-1, the V gene TRBV19, with 7 bases lining up with TRBD2. The CDR3 length is 15 residues. The V gene end was trimmed by 3 bases and the J gene end by 4 bases; junction bases not matched to a gene: 6. Germline values: CDR1 LNHDA, CDR2 SQIVND (reference sequence). The full variable domain, its missing parts supplied by reference TRBV19 and TRBJ2-1, is DGGITQSPKYLFRKEGQNVTLSCEQNLNHDAMYWYRQDPGQGLRLIYYSQIVNDFQKGDIAEGYSVSREKKESFPLTVTSAQKNPTAFYLCASSINLAGYNEQFFGPGTRLTVL.

This clone was recorded only once. Other nucleotide sequences in the sample specify the same CDR3. This chain uses TRBV10-3 with TRBJ2-7; the match to TRBD1 covers 9 bases. The CDR3 length is 15 residues. Germline V gene lookup returns CDR1 ENHRY and CDR2 SYGVKD. The V segment lost 0 bases and the J segment 2 bases; nucleotides outside the gene matches: 2. The CDR3 DNA reads TGTGCCATCAGTGAGTCGGACAGGGGCACCTACGAGCAGTACTTC. It codes for CAISESDRGTYEQYF.

The V gene is TRBV12-2, the J gene TRBJ2-5; TRBD1, the table's D call, lacks a check against the DNA. TRBV12-2 is a listed pseudogene. This CDR3 is built from 17 residues. The CDR3 protein is CASRPDDPDIGKETQYF. The CDR3 DNA follows: TGTGCAAGTCGCCCCGATGACCCGGACATCGGAAAAGAGACCCAGTACTTC.

The V gene is TRBV6-4, the J gene TRBJ2-1; D is possibly TRBD1 or TRBD2 (5 bases each). From germline, CDR1 is MRHNA and CDR2 SNTAGT. V gave up 2 bases and J gave up 8 bases, with 19 bases separating them. CDR3 length: 16 amino acids. DNA for the CDR3: TGTGCCAGCAGTGACATTCCTGGGACGGGAAGGTATGAGCAGTTCTTC. As protein: CASSDIPGTGRYEQFF.